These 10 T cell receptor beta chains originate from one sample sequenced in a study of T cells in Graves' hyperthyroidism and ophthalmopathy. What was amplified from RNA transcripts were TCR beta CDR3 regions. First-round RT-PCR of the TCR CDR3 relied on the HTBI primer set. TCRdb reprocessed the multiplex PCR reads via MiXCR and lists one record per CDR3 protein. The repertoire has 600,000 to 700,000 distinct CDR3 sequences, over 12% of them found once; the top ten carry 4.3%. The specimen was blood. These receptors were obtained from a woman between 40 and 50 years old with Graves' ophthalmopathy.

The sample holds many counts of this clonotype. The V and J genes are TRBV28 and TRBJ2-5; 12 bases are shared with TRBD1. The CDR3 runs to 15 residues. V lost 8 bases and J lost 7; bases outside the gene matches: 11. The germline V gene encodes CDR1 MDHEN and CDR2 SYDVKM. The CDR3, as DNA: TGTGCCAGCTTGAACCCGGGACAGGGGGCGGGGACCCAGTACTTC. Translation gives CASLNPGQGAGTQYF.

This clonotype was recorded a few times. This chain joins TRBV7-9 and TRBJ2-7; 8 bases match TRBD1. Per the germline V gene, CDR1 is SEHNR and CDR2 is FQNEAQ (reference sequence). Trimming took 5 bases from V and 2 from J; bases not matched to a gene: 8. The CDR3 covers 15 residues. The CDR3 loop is CASSTYRGIAYEQYF. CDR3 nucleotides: TGTGCCAGCAGCACATACAGGGGGATCGCCTACGAGCAGTACTTC.

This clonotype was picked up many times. The CDR3 DNA sequence: TGTGCCAGCAGTTCGGGACAGGGCCTAAACTATGGCTACACCTTC. This encodes CASSSGQGLNYGYTF. This rearrangement joins TRBV28 to TRBJ1-2, with TRBD1 identical over 9 bases. The V gene's germline CDR1 is MDHEN and CDR2 SYDVKM. This CDR3 has 15 residues. Germline trimming cut 4 bases from V and 2 bases from J; bases unmatched to any gene: 5.

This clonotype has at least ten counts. The CDR3 here is CASRSGWNTEAFF. The CDR3 coding sequence is TGTGCCAGCAGGTCCGGGTGGAACACTGAAGCTTTCTTT. This chain links TRBV12-3 or TRBV12-4 with TRBJ1-1; no clear D gene. The CDR3 is made up of 13 amino acids. The V gene lost 6 bases and the J gene lost 1 base, with 9 bases spanning the gap.

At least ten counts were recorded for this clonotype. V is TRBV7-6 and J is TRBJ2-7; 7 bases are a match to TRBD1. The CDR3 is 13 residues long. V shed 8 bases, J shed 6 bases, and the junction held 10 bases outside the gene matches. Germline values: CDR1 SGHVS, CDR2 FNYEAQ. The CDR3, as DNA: TGTGCCAGCGGGCCCGGTACAGGGGTCGAGCAGTACTTC. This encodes CASGPGTGVEQYF.

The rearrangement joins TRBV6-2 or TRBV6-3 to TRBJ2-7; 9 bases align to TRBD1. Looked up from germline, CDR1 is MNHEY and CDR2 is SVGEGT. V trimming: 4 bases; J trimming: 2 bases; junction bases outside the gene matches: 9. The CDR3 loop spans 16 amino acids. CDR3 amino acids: CASSSGTGKGPYEQYF. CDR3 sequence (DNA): TGTGCCAGCAGTTCCGGGACAGGGAAGGGGCCCTACGAGCAGTACTTC.

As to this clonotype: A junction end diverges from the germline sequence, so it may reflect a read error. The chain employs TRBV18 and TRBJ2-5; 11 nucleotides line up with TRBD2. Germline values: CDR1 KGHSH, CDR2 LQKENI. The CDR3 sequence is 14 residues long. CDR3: CTSSLLAGAETQYF. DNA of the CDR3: TGTACCAGCTCGCTACTAGCGGGAGCGGAGACCCAGTACTTC.

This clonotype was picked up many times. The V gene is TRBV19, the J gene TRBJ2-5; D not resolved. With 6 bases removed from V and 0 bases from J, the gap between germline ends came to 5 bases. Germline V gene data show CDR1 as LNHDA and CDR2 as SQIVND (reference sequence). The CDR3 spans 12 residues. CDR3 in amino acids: CASSTDQETQYF. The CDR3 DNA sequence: TGTGCCAGTAGCACAGACCAAGAGACCCAGTACTTC.

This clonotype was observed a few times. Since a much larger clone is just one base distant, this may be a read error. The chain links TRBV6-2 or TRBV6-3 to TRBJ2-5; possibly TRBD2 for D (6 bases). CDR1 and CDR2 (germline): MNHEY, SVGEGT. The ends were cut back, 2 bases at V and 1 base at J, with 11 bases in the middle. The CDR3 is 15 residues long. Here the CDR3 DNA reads TGTGCCAGCAGTTACCCCGGGACTTCCCAAGAGACCCAGTACTTC. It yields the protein CASSYPGTSQETQYF.

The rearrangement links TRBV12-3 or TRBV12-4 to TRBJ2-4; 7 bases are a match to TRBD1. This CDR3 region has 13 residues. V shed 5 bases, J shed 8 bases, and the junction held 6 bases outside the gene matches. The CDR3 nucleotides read TGTGCCAGCAGTCCTACAGGGGTAGACATTCAGTACTTC. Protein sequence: CASSPTGVDIQYF.